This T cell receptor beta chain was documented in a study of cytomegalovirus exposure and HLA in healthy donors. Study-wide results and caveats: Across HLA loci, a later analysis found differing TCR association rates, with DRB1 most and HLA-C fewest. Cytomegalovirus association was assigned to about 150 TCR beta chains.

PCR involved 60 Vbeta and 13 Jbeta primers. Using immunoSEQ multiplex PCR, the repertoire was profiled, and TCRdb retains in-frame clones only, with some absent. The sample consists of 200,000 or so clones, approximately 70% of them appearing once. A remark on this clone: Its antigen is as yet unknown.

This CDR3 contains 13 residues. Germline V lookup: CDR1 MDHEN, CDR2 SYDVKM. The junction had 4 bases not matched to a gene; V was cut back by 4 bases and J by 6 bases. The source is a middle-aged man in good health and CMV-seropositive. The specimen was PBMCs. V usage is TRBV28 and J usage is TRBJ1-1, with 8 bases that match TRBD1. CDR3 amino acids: CASSSTGDPEAFF. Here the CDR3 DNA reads TGTGCCAGCAGTTCGACAGGGGATCCTGAAGCTTTCTTT.